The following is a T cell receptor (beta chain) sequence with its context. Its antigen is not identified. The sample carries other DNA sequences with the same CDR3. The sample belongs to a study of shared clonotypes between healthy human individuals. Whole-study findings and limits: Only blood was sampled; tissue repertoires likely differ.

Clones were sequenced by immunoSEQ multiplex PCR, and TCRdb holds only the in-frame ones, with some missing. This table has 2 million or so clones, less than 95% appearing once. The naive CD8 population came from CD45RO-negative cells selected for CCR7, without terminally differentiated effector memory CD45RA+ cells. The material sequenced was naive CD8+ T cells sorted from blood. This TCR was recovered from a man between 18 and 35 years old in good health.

The CDR3 nucleotides read TGTGCCAGCAGCCTTAGCGGGGGCTCCTACGAGCAGTACTTC. Encoded protein: CASSLSGGSYEQYF. The chain couples TRBV9 to TRBJ2-7; TRBD2 matches at 9 bases. The germline gives CDR1 SGDLS, CDR2 YYNGEE. V lost 4 bases, J lost 0 bases, and 2 bases stayed unmatched. CDR3 length: 14 amino acids. Based on the CDR3 plus reference TRBV9 and TRBJ2-7, the full variable domain is DSGVTQTPKHLITATGQRVTLRCSPRSGDLSVYWYQQSLDQGLQFLIQYYNGEERAKGNILERFSAQQFPDLHSELNLSSLELGDSALYFCASSLSGGSYEQYFGPGTRLTVT.